The 25 T cell receptor beta chains presented below share a single source sample, sequenced in a study of monozygotic twins with inflammatory bowel disease (dated by TCRdb to between 2019 and 2020). The library was built by means of 5' RACE. The run used an Illumina HiSeq 2500. TCRdb reprocessed the reads, so every CDR3 protein sequence counts as one entry and DNA is not shown. This sample's clone table shows around 380,000 distinct CDR3 sequences. The ten most abundant clones make up more than 2% of the sample. The sample consisted of blood. These receptors all stem from a human donor with ulcerative colitis or Crohn's disease, or a healthy co-twin of an affected twin (not recorded which).

The V and J genes are TRBV11-3 and TRBJ2-1; TCRdb calls TRBD1, which cannot be checked without DNA. The length of the CDR3 is 14 residues. Per germline, CDR1 SGHNT and CDR2 YENEEA. CDR3 region: CASSLWSGSNEQFF.

The J gene is TRBJ1-2, the V gene TRBV5-4; the D call from TCRdb, TRBD1, cannot be confirmed without DNA. The CDR3 sequence is 12 residues long. CDR1 is SGHNT, CDR2 YYREEE, per germline (reference sequence). Here the CDR3 reads CASGVFSRDHTF. The variable domain in full, completed from reference TRBV5-4 and TRBJ1-2, reads ETGVTQSPTHLIKTRGQQVTLRCSSQSGHNTVSWYQQALGQGPQFIFQYYREEENGRGNFPPRFSGLQFPNYSSELNVNALELDDSALYLCASGVFSRDHTFGSGTRLTVV.

This sequence joins TRBV10-1 and TRBJ2-3; TCRdb selects TRBD2, and the lack of DNA leaves this call unchecked. This CDR3 has 12 residues. Germline loops: CDR1 WNHNN, CDR2 SYGVQD (reference sequence). The CDR3 loop reads CASKGGTNTQYF.

V and J are TRBV29-1 and TRBJ1-1; the D call of TRBD1 rests on TCRdb alone, since no DNA is present to check it. Germline-derived CDR1 and CDR2 are SQVTM and ANQGSEA. The CDR3 spans 15 residues. CDR3 protein: CSVNGQGEWGTEAFF.

V is TRBV12-3 or TRBV12-4 and J is TRBJ2-1. CDR3 length equals 14 residues. Here the CDR3 reads CASSPSRAYNEQFF.

This chain connects TRBV6-1 to TRBJ2-7. CDR3 length: 13 residues. Germline assignment: CDR1 MNHNS and CDR2 SASEGT. This CDR3 reads CASSEAFRHEQYF.

The chain recombines TRBV7-9 with TRBJ1-1. The CDR3 is 12 residues long. Germline loops: CDR1 SEHNR, CDR2 FQNEAQ (reference sequence). CDR3 in amino acids: CASSFYLSEAFF.

This chain joins TRBV3-1 and TRBJ2-1. CDR3 size: 15 residues. Per germline, CDR1 LGHDT and CDR2 YNNKEL (reference sequence). Here the CDR3 reads CASSQEWSSYNEQFF.

The genes are TRBV5-6 and TRBJ2-1. The CDR3 runs to 11 residues. Germline V lookup: CDR1 SGHDT, CDR2 YYEEEE. This CDR3 is CASSSTSEQFF. Combining the CDR3 with reference TRBV5-6 and TRBJ2-1 gives the whole variable domain DAGVTQSPTHLIKTRGQQVTLRCSPKSGHDTVSWYQQALGQGPQFIFQYYEEEERQRGNFPDRFSGHQFPNYSSELNVNALLLGDSALYLCASSSTSEQFFGPGTRLTVL.

The chain recombines TRBV18 with TRBJ1-1; TCRdb designates TRBD1, a call that cannot be tested without DNA. Germline V gives CDR1 KGHSH, CDR2 LQKENI. The CDR3 has 14 amino acids. This CDR3 is CASSSGPTNTEAFF.

The gene calls are TRBV5-1 and TRBJ1-2; TCRdb picks TRBD1, but there is no DNA to check that call. The CDR3 loop spans 14 amino acids. Germline assignment: CDR1 SGHRS and CDR2 YFSETQ. The CDR3 loop reads CASSIQGALGGYTF.

This rearrangement joins TRBV7-2 to TRBJ1-3. The CDR3 has 17 residues. Per the germline V gene, CDR1 is SGHTA and CDR2 is FQGNSA. CDR3 loop: CASSPRGGAGFGNTIYF.

The chain combines TRBV7-9 with TRBJ2-1; TCRdb selects TRBD2, and the lack of DNA leaves this call unchecked. CDR3 length: 17 residues. Germline values: CDR1 SEHNR, CDR2 FQNEAQ (reference sequence). The CDR3 region is CASSPPFSGDSYNEQFF. The full variable domain, its missing parts supplied by reference TRBV7-9 and TRBJ2-1, is DTGVSQNPRHKITKRGQNVTFRCDPISEHNRLYWYRQTLGQGPEFLTYFQNEAQLEKSRLLSDRFSAERPKGSFSTLEIQRTEQGDSAMYLCASSPPFSGDSYNEQFFGPGTRLTVL.

The chain has TRBV10-3 and TRBJ1-1; TCRdb gives TRBD1 as the D gene, but with no DNA this cannot be confirmed. The germline gives CDR1 ENHRY, CDR2 SYGVKD. This CDR3 is built from 14 residues. The CDR3 sequence: CAISGLEGRPEAFF.

The chain joins TRBV7-2 to TRBJ1-2. The CDR3 is made up of 13 amino acids. CDR1 is SGHTA and CDR2 is FQGNSA in the germline V gene. CDR3 amino acids: CASSLAPAYGYTF.

The chain couples TRBV7-9 to TRBJ1-1; TCRdb's D call of TRBD1 is untestable without DNA. Germline CDR1 is SEHNR and CDR2 is FQNEAQ (reference sequence). The CDR3 spans 13 residues. The CDR3 here is CASSLDSGREAFF.

The chain has TRBV3-1 and TRBJ2-3. The CDR3 extends over 16 amino acids. From germline, CDR1 is LGHDT and CDR2 YNNKEL (reference sequence). CDR3 sequence: CASSQDVKRGTDTQYF.

This chain uses TRBV19 with TRBJ1-1; TCRdb selects TRBD1, and the lack of DNA leaves this call unchecked. In germline, CDR1 is LNHDA, CDR2 SQIVND (reference sequence). The CDR3 is made up of 15 amino acids. The CDR3 spells CASSRGTGGGTEAFF.

The chain joins TRBV5-1 to TRBJ2-7. Germline CDR1 reads SGHRS; CDR2 reads YFSETQ. The CDR3 contains 12 residues. The CDR3 here is CASSLTSVEQYF.

The rearrangement uses TRBV10-2 and TRBJ2-7; TCRdb names TRBD1, which stays unverified in the absence of DNA. The germline gives CDR1 WSHSY, CDR2 SAAADI. The CDR3 consists of 14 residues. CDR3 protein: CASTPGGSTYEQYF.

This rearrangement joins TRBV25-1 to TRBJ2-2; the D gene TCRdb calls, TRBD2, cannot be checked with no DNA. The CDR3 is 17 residues long. CDR1 MGHDK and CDR2 SYGVNS come from the germline V gene. The CDR3 loop is CASSESPGGPNTGELFF. Filled out from reference TRBV25-1 and TRBJ2-2, the complete variable domain reads EADIYQTPRYLVIGTGKKITLECSQTMGHDKMYWYQQDPGMELHLIHYSYGVNSTEKGDLSSESTVSRIRTEHFPLTLESARPSHTSQYLCASSESPGGPNTGELFFGEGSRLTVL.

The chain carries TRBV9 and TRBJ2-1; the D gene TCRdb calls, TRBD2, cannot be checked with no DNA. The V gene's germline CDR1 is SGDLS and CDR2 YYNGEE. The CDR3 is made up of 15 amino acids. The CDR3 loop is CASSAGLAGVNEQFF. Combining the CDR3 with reference TRBV9 and TRBJ2-1 gives the whole variable domain DSGVTQTPKHLITATGQRVTLRCSPRSGDLSVYWYQQSLDQGLQFLIQYYNGEERAKGNILERFSAQQFPDLHSELNLSSLELGDSALYFCASSAGLAGVNEQFFGPGTRLTVL.

V and J are TRBV19 and TRBJ2-7; TCRdb's D gene call, TRBD2, goes unchecked for lack of DNA. CDR3 length: 14 amino acids. Germline CDR1 LNHDA, CDR2 SQIVND (reference sequence). CDR3 in amino acids: CASGPGLAGVEQYF.

The rearrangement links TRBV28 to TRBJ2-7. The V gene's germline CDR1 is MDHEN and CDR2 SYDVKM. This CDR3 spans 17 amino acids. CDR3 in amino acids: CASSLPIWGPDSYEQYF.

This chain links TRBV7-9 with TRBJ2-3; TCRdb outputs TRBD2, but without DNA this stays unchecked. The CDR3 is made up of 17 amino acids. Germline CDR1 and CDR2: SEHNR and FQNEAQ (reference sequence). The CDR3 is CASSLSRGREEANTQYF.